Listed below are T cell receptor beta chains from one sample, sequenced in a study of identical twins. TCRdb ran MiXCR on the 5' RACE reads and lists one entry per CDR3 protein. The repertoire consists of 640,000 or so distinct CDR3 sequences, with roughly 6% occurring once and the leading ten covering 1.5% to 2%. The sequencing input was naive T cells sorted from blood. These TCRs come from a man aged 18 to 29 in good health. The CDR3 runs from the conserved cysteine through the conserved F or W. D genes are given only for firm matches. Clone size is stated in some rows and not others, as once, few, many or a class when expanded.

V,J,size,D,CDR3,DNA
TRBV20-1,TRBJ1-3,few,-,CSARDPDSLSGNTIYF,TGCAGTGCTAGAGACCCGGACAGTCTCTCTGGAAACACCATATATTTT
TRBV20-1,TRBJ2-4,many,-,CSAFRADENIQYF,TGCAGTGCTTTCCGAGCGGACGAAAACATTCAGTACTTC
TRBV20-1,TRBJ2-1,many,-,CSADNLRDEQFF,TGCAGTGCTGATAACCTGAGGGATGAGCAGTTCTTC
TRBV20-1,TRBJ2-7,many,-,CSARERPEQYF,TGCAGTGCTAGAGAGCGACCGGAGCAGTACTTC
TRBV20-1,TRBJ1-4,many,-,CSASRTVDEKLFF,TGCAGTGCTAGTCGGACAGTAGATGAAAAACTGTTTTTT
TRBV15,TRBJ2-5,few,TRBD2,CATSSSNSGSPGETQYF,TGTGCCACCAGCAGTTCCAATAGCGGGAGCCCCGGGGAGACCCAGTACTTC
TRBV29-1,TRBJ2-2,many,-,CSVRGATNTGELFF,TGCAGCGTTCGGGGCGCGACGAACACCGGGGAGCTGTTTTTT
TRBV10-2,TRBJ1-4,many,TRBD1,CASSDSDRGTEKLFF,TGCGCCAGCAGTGATTCCGACAGGGGGACTGAAAAACTGTTTTTT
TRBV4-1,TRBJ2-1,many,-,CASSPGRGWQFF,TGCGCCAGCAGCCCAGGTCGGGGGTGGCAGTTCTTC
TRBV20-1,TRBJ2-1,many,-,CSAHIHEQFF,TGCAGTGCCCACATCCATGAGCAGTTCTTC
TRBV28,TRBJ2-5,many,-,CASSLVEFGETQYF,TGTGCCAGCAGTTTAGTAGAGTTTGGGGAGACCCAGTACTTC
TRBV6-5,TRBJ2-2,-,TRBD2,CASTLSGGPNTGELFF,TGTGCCAGCACGTTATCGGGGGGACCCAACACCGGGGAGCTGTTTTTT
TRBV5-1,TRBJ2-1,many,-,CASSHPRRQEGNEQFF,TGCGCCAGCAGCCATCCTCGACGACAGGAGGGCAATGAGCAGTTCTTC
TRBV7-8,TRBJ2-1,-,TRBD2,CASSTQGTSANNEQFF,TGTGCCAGCAGCACACAGGGGACTAGCGCCAACAATGAGCAGTTCTTC
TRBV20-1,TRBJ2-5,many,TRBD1,CSATNGDRDGETQYF,TGCAGTGCGACTAATGGGGACAGGGACGGAGAGACCCAGTACTTC
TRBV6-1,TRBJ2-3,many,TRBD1,CATRTGQLTDTQYF,TGTGCCACCCGGACAGGTCAACTTACAGATACGCAGTATTTT
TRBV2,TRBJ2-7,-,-,CASSESLGSLDEQYF,TGTGCCAGCAGTGAATCTCTGGGCTCTTTGGACGAGCAGTACTTC
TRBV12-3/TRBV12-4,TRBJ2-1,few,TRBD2,CASSGTSGREKSYNEQFF,TGTGCCAGCAGTGGGACTAGCGGGAGGGAAAAATCCTACAATGAGCAGTTCTTC
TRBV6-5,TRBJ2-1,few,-,CASSPSRAEQFF,TGTGCCAGCAGTCCTTCCCGGGCAGAGCAGTTCTTC
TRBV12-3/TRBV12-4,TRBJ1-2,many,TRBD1,CASSLGPVEGASYTF,TGTGCCAGCAGTTTAGGGCCGGTGGAGGGGGCTAGCTACACCTTC
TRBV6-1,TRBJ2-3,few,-,CASKNGVGTDTQYF,TGTGCCAGCAAGAACGGAGTGGGCACAGATACGCAGTATTTT
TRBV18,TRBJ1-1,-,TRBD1,CASSPPNDRADTEAFF,TGTGCCAGCTCACCACCCAACGACAGGGCAGACACTGAAGCTTTCTTT
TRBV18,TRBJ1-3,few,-,CASSPVHHSGNTIYF,TGTGCCAGCTCACCAGTCCACCACTCTGGAAACACCATATATTTT
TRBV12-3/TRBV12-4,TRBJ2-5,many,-,CASRFQGPFETQYF,TGTGCCAGCCGTTTCCAGGGCCCATTCGAGACCCAGTACTTC
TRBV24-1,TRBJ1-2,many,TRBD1,CATSDSGQYYGYTF,TGTGCCACCAGTGACTCGGGACAGTACTATGGCTACACCTTC
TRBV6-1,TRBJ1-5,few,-,CASSLLGFSNQPQHF,TGTGCCAGCAGTCTTTTGGGCTTTAGCAATCAGCCCCAGCATTTT
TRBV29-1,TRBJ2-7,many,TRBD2,CSVAFTLAGDGGVYEQYF,TGCAGCGTTGCTTTTACCCTAGCGGGAGATGGTGGGGTCTACGAGCAGTACTTC
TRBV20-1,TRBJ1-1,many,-,CSVRETGAYMNTEAFF,TGCAGTGTGAGGGAAACAGGCGCTTACATGAACACTGAAGCTTTCTTT
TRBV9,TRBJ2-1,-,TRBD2,CASSVVGGEQFF,TGTGCCAGCAGCGTAGTCGGGGGGGAGCAGTTCTTC
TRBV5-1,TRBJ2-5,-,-,CASSLQGERETQYF,TGCGCCAGCAGCTTACAGGGTGAGAGGGAGACCCAGTACTTC
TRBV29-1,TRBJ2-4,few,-,CSGRNKNIQYF,TGCAGTGGACGGAACAAAAACATTCAGTACTTC
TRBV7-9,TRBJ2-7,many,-,CASSFAEFEQYF,TGTGCCAGCAGCTTTGCGGAATTCGAGCAGTACTTC
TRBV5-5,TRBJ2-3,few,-,CASSLVVGVLDTQYF,TGTGCCAGCAGCTTGGTCGTGGGAGTACTTGATACGCAGTATTTT
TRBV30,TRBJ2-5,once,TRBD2,CAWKPGLAGSVTQYF,TGTGCCTGGAAACCGGGACTAGCGGGATCGGTGACCCAGTACTTC
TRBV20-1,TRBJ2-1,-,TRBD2,CSARAGPHNEQFF,TGCAGTGCCCGAGCGGGGCCCCACAATGAGCAGTTCTTC
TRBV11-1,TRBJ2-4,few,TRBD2,CASSLEAGGPGAKNIQYF,TGTGCCAGCAGCTTAGAAGCGGGAGGGCCGGGGGCCAAAAACATTCAGTACTTC
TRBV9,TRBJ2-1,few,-,CASSEITGTQPYNEQFF,TGTGCCAGCAGCGAGATAACAGGGACCCAACCTTACAATGAGCAGTTCTTC
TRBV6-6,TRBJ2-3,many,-,CASSDPGHRVYF,TGTGCCAGCAGTGACCCGGGACACAGAGTTTATTTT
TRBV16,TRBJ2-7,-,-,CASSQGQRYYEQYF,TGTGCCAGCAGCCAAGGGCAGCGATACTACGAGCAGTACTTC
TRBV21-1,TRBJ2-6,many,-,CASSKSEETPDSGANVLTF,TGTGCCAGCAGCAAAAGTGAGGAGACACCTGATTCTGGGGCCAACGTCCTGACTTTC
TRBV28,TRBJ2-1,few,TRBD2,CASSAAGGPINEQFF,TGTGCCAGCAGCGCGGCGGGAGGGCCGATAAATGAGCAGTTCTTC
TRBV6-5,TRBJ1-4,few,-,CASSYHGTPLALFF,TGTGCCAGCAGTTACCATGGGACCCCTCTAGCACTGTTTTTT